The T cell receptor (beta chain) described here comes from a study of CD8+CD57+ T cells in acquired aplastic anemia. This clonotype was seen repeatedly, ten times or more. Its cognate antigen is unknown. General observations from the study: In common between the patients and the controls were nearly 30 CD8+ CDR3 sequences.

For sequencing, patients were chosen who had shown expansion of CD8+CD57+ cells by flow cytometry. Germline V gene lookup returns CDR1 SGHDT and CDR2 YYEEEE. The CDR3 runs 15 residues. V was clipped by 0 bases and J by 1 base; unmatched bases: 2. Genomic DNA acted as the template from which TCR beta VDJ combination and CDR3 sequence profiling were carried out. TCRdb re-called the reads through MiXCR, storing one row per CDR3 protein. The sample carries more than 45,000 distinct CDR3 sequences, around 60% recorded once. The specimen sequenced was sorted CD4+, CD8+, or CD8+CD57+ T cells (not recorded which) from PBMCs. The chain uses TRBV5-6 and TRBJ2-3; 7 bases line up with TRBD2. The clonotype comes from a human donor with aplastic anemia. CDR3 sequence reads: CASSLASGGTDTQYF. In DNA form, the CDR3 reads TGTGCCAGCAGCTTGGCCAGCGGGGGCACAGATACGCAGTATTTT.